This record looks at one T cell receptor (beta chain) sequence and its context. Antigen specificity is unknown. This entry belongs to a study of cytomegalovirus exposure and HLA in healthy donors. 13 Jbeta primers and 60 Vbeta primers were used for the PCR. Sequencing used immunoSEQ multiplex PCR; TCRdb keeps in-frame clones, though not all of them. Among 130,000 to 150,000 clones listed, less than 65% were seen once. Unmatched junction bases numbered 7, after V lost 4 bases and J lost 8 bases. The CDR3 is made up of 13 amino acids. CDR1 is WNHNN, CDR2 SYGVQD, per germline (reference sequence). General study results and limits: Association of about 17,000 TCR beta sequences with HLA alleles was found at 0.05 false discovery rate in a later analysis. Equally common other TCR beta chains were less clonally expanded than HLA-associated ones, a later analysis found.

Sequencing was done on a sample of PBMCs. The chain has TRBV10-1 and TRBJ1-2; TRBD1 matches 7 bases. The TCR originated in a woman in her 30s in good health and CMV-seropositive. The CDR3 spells CASSGQGNRGYTF. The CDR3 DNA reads TGCGCCAGCAGTGGACAGGGAAATCGGGGCTACACCTTC.